One and the same sample provided the 27 T cell receptor beta chains below, sequenced in a study of blood T cell repertoires in COVID-19. Sequencing used immunoSEQ multiplex PCR; TCRdb keeps in-frame clones, though not all of them. The sample includes fewer than 350,000 clones, almost 90% seen only once; the top ten take roughly 1.5%. Sequencing used PBMCs or T cells enriched from blood (not recorded which). These receptors all come from a woman aged 18 to 35 with acute COVID-19.

The genes are TRBV30 and TRBJ2-7; 10 bases fit TRBD2. The V and J ends lost 5 bases and 2 bases, in that order; junction bases with no gene match: 6. The CDR3 sequence is 14 residues long. Germline loops: CDR1 GTSNPN, CDR2 SVGIG (reference sequence). The CDR3 reads CAWGDLAGAYEQYF. The CDR3 DNA is TGTGCCTGGGGGGATCTAGCGGGGGCCTACGAGCAGTACTTC.

This chain links TRBV25-1 with TRBJ2-7; D gene uncertain. The V end was cut by 2 bases, the J end by 2 bases, with 4 bases between. This CDR3 has 12 residues. Germline assignment: CDR1 MGHDK and CDR2 SYGVNS. The CDR3 nucleotides are TGTGCCAGCAGTGAAGGCACCTACGAGCAGTACTTC. This encodes CASSEGTYEQYF.

V usage is TRBV3-1 (or the pseudogene TRBV3-2) and J usage is TRBJ2-7; TRBD1 aligns across 8 bases. The CDR3 runs to 17 residues. Per the germline V gene, CDR1 is LGHDT and CDR2 is YNNKEL (reference sequence). V gave up 2 bases and J gave up 3 bases; unmatched junction bases: 12. This chain's CDR3 is CASSQPRLRDRSYEQYF. For the CDR3, the DNA is TGTGCCAGCAGCCAACCCCGGTTGCGGGACAGGAGCTACGAGCAGTACTTC.

V usage is TRBV5-4 and J usage is TRBJ1-2, with D tentatively TRBD1 (6 bases). The germline CDR1 and CDR2 sequences are SGHNT and YYREEE (reference sequence). The CDR3 sequence is 14 residues long. Trimming removed 2 bases from V and 6 bases from J, with 14 bases in between. This chain's CDR3 is CASSLLRGPHGYTF. CDR3 in DNA: TGTGCCAGCAGCTTATTGCGGGGGCCCCATGGCTACACCTTC.

The chain combines TRBV27 with TRBJ1-1; 8 bases agree with TRBD1. The CDR3 is 15 residues long. Germline V lookup: CDR1 MNHEY, CDR2 SMNVEV (reference sequence). Trimming removed 5 bases from V and 0 bases from J; junction bases left unmatched: 5. CDR3 sequence: CASSRQGMMNTEAFF. DNA for the CDR3: TGTGCCAGCAGTAGACAGGGGATGATGAACACTGAAGCTTTCTTT.

The V call is TRBV6-1, the J call TRBJ2-1; 8 nucleotides agree with TRBD2. V was clipped by 2 bases and J by 7 bases; unmatched bases: 7. The CDR3 runs to 15 residues. The germline V gene encodes CDR1 MNHNS and CDR2 SASEGT. CDR3 residues: CASSETGLEMNEQFF. CDR3 bases: TGTGCCAGCAGTGAAACGGGACTAGAGATGAATGAGCAGTTCTTC.

This chain uses TRBV7-7 with TRBJ2-5; 14 bases are shared with TRBD2. V was clipped by 5 bases and J by 4 bases; unmatched bases: 6. CDR3 length: 16 amino acids. Germline CDR1 SSHAT, CDR2 FNYEAQ (reference sequence). The CDR3 loop reads CASSTRLAGGGETQYF. The DNA of the CDR3 is TGTGCCAGCAGCACCCGACTAGCGGGAGGGGGAGAGACCCAGTACTTC.

The V and J genes are TRBV27 and TRBJ2-7, with TRBD2 matching 7 bases. The germline V gene encodes CDR1 MNHEY and CDR2 SMNVEV (reference sequence). Germline trimming cut 6 bases from V and 0 bases from J; bases unmatched to any gene: 11. The CDR3 consists of 16 residues. The CDR3 DNA reads as TGTGCCAGCAGCCGCCCCGGAGGGGAGGGCTCCTACGAGCAGTACTTC. Protein product: CASSRPGGEGSYEQYF.

The chain links TRBV5-1 to TRBJ1-5; D is unresolved. The CDR3 spans 13 residues. V was pared by 1 base and J by 4 bases, with 6 bases between. Germline V gives CDR1 SGHRS, CDR2 YFSETQ. In DNA, the CDR3 is TGCGCCAGCAGCTTGAGCGGTAATCAGCCCCAGCATTTT. Its translation is CASSLSGNQPQHF.

As to this clone: Additional DNA sequences in this sample encode the identical CDR3. The chain combines TRBV7-2 with TRBJ2-3, with a weak D call TRBD1 (5 bases). In germline, CDR1 is SGHTA, CDR2 FQGNSA. The CDR3 sequence is 14 residues long. Trimming took off 3 bases at V and 0 bases at J, with 7 bases between the two ends. CDR3 in DNA: TGTGCCAGCAGCTTCACAGGTAGCACAGATACGCAGTATTTT. It codes for CASSFTGSTDTQYF.

This chain connects TRBV7-8 to TRBJ2-7; possibly TRBD1 for D (5 bases). Per the germline V gene, CDR1 is SGHVS and CDR2 is FQNEAQ. The CDR3 totals 17 residues. Trimming removed 1 base from V and 0 bases from J, with 16 bases in between. DNA of the CDR3: TGTGCCAGCAGCTTAGGGTGGGGCAGCCCCAACTCCTACGAGCAGTACTTC. It encodes CASSLGWGSPNSYEQYF.

The chain employs TRBV28 and TRBJ2-3, with 7 positions matching TRBD2. With V trimmed by 9 bases and J by 3 bases, 9 bases remained unmatched. CDR3 length equals 14 residues. CDR1 is MDHEN and CDR2 is SYDVKM in the germline V gene. As DNA, the CDR3 is TGTGCCAGTAAAAGAGGCGGGGGAACAGATACGCAGTATTTT. Amino acids: CASKRGGGTDTQYF.

As concerns this clone: The junction does not match germline at one end; this may be a read error. The chain's CDR3 is CASSPGVGDPDF. In DNA, the CDR3 is TGTGCCAGCAGCCCGGGGGTTGGCGACCCAGACTTC. The genes are TRBV5-6 and TRBJ2-7; the D gene is possibly TRBD2 (6 bases). The CDR3 is made up of 12 amino acids. CDR1 is SGHDT and CDR2 is YYEEEE in the germline V gene.

The CDR3 nucleotides are TGCGCCACCGCCCCAGGGACAGTGAACACCGGGGAGCTGTTTTTT. Translated: CATAPGTVNTGELFF. The chain recombines TRBV5-1 with TRBJ2-2, with 7 bases aligning to TRBD1. V shed 9 bases, J shed 1 base, and the junction held 9 bases outside the gene matches. The germline V gene has CDR1 SGHRS and CDR2 YFSETQ. CDR3 length equals 15 residues.

The J gene is TRBJ1-2, the V gene TRBV5-1; TRBD1 is a possible D gene (5 bases). V shed 0 bases and J shed 8 bases, with 20 bases lying between them. This CDR3 comprises 16 residues. Germline CDR1 SGHRS, CDR2 YFSETQ. The chain's CDR3 is CASSLEPGLNTRGYTF. CDR3 sequence (DNA): TGCGCCAGCAGCTTGGAACCGGGACTTAATACGCGGGGCTACACCTTC.

The chain uses TRBV19 and TRBJ1-3; 7 bases line up with TRBD1. The junction had 9 bases not matched to a gene; V was cut back by 10 bases and J by 0 bases. The CDR3 extends over 15 amino acids. The V gene's germline CDR1 is LNHDA and CDR2 SQIVND (reference sequence). CDR3 nucleotides: TGTGCCACCAAGTTGGGACAGCACTCTGGAAACACCATATATTTT. Amino acid sequence: CATKLGQHSGNTIYF.

CDR3 coding DNA: TGTGCCAGCAGTTTATCAGGGACAGGGGGGGGGTGGAATGAGCAGTTCTTC. Translated: CASSLSGTGGGWNEQFF. The chain carries TRBV27 and TRBJ2-1; 11 nucleotides align to TRBD1. The CDR3 runs to 17 residues. The trim removed 0 bases at V and 7 bases at J, leaving 8 bases unmatched. Germline lookup yields CDR1 MNHEY and CDR2 SMNVEV (reference sequence).

The J gene is TRBJ1-2, the V gene TRBV4-3; 7 nucleotides agree with TRBD1. This CDR3 contains 13 residues. In germline, CDR1 is LGHNA, CDR2 YSLEER. With 3 bases clipped from V and 5 bases from J, the junction kept 3 bases outside the gene matches. The CDR3 region is CASSQLTGYGYTF. Written as DNA, the CDR3 is TGCGCCAGCAGCCAGTTGACAGGGTATGGCTACACCTTC.

The chain joins TRBV10-2 to TRBJ1-1, with D unclear. The CDR3 extends over 11 amino acids. The germline gives CDR1 WSHSY, CDR2 SAAADI. V lost 8 bases and J 1 base, leaving 5 bases between the germline ends. CDR3 sequence (DNA): TGCGCCAGCGGGCAGAACACTGAAGCTTTCTTT. Its protein product is CASGQNTEAFF.

In DNA form, the CDR3 reads TGCGCCAGCAGCCAAGCAACGGGTGGCGATGAGCAGTTCTTC. Encoded protein: CASSQATGGDEQFF. The rearrangement joins TRBV4-3 to TRBJ2-1; D is uncertain. Germline V lookup: CDR1 LGHNA, CDR2 YSLEER. V lost 1 base and J 8 bases, leaving 12 bases between the germline ends. The CDR3 totals 14 residues.

CDR3 region: CAIAAENEQFF. The CDR3 nucleotides read TGTGCCATCGCGGCTGAGAATGAGCAGTTCTTC. The chain joins TRBV10-3 to TRBJ2-1; D is unresolved. Germline V gives CDR1 ENHRY, CDR2 SYGVKD. The length of the CDR3 is 11 residues. The V and J ends lost 8 bases and 7 bases respectively, with 9 bases between them.

The rearrangement links TRBV9 to TRBJ2-1; 16 bases are shared with TRBD2. With V trimmed by 5 bases and J by 9 bases, 8 bases remained unmatched. Germline V gene sequence: CDR1 SGDLS, CDR2 YYNGEE. The length of the CDR3 is 16 residues. For the CDR3, the DNA is TGTGCCAGCAGACCGGGACTAGCGGGAGGGCCGGGTGAGCAGTTCTTC. This translates into CASRPGLAGGPGEQFF.

This clone was seen only once. V usage is TRBV4-3 and J usage is TRBJ2-1; 10 nucleotides agree with TRBD1. The CDR3 spans 18 residues. Germline V gene sequence: CDR1 LGHNA, CDR2 YSLEER. V was pared by 0 bases and J by 8 bases, with 13 bases of the junction left unmatched. This CDR3 reads CASSQDRHETGGRHEQFF. The CDR3 DNA follows: TGCGCCAGCAGCCAAGATCGTCACGAGACAGGGGGCCGCCATGAGCAGTTCTTC.

The J gene is TRBJ2-7, the V gene TRBV30, with a weak D call TRBD2 (6 bases). The CDR3 sequence is 15 residues long. The germline gives CDR1 GTSNPN, CDR2 SVGIG (reference sequence). V was pared by 1 base and J by 6 bases, with 19 bases between. CDR3 in amino acids: CAWSAQSLAWGEQYF. CDR3 bases: TGTGCCTGGAGTGCCCAATCACTAGCTTGGGGCGAGCAGTACTTC. Supplemented by reference TRBV30 and TRBJ2-7, the full variable domain reads SQTIHQWPATLVQPVGSPLSLECTVEGTSNPNLYWYRQAAGRGLQLLFYSVGIGQISSEVPQNLSASRPQDRQFILSSKKLLLSDSGFYLCAWSAQSLAWGEQYFGPGTRLTVT.

V usage is TRBV18 and J usage is TRBJ2-5; possible D gene TRBD1, 6 bases. Germline assignment: CDR1 KGHSH and CDR2 LQKENI. V was cut by 1 base and J by 2 bases, with 8 bases left in between. The CDR3 is made up of 14 amino acids. The CDR3 DNA follows: TGTGCCAGCTCACCACGAGGGGGACAAGAGACCCAGTACTTC. This gives the protein CASSPRGGQETQYF. Supplemented by reference TRBV18 and TRBJ2-5, the full variable domain reads NAGVMQNPRHLVRRRGQEARLRCSPMKGHSHVYWYRQLPEEGLKFMVYLQKENIIDESGMPKERFSAEFPKEGPSILRIQQVVRGDSAAYFCASSPRGGQETQYFGPGTRLLVL.

The rearrangement joins TRBV19 to TRBJ2-7; 11 nucleotides align to TRBD2. Germline CDR1 is LNHDA and CDR2 is SQIVND (reference sequence). Trimming took 3 bases from V and 5 from J; bases not matched to a gene: 3. The CDR3 loop spans 14 amino acids. The CDR3 coding sequence is TGTGCCAGTAGTATCGGGACTAGCGGCCACGAGCAGTACTTC. Its protein product is CASSIGTSGHEQYF. The whole variable domain, filled in from reference TRBV19 and TRBJ2-7, reads DGGITQSPKYLFRKEGQNVTLSCEQNLNHDAMYWYRQDPGQGLRLIYYSQIVNDFQKGDIAEGYSVSREKKESFPLTVTSAQKNPTAFYLCASSIGTSGHEQYFGPGTRLTVT.

The J gene is TRBJ1-2, the V gene TRBV3-1 (or the pseudogene TRBV3-2), with D possibly being TRBD1 (5 bases). Germline CDR1 is LGHDT and CDR2 is YNNKEL (reference sequence). The CDR3 is 19 residues long. V was cut by 3 bases and J by 8 bases, with 31 bases left in between. The CDR3 is CASSHLGSFLAGTGKGYTF. The CDR3, as DNA: TGTGCCAGCAGCCACCTAGGCTCCTTCCTCGCCGGGACTGGGAAGGGCTACACCTTC.